This T cell receptor (beta chain) stems from a study of blood T cell repertoires in COVID-19. Study-wide background: The samples span acute and convalescent COVID-19 from the United States, Italy and Spain.

Data came from immunoSEQ multiplex PCR; TCRdb stores just in-frame clones and leaves some out. This table holds about 410,000 clones, 89% found once. Looked up from germline, CDR1 is SGHVS and CDR2 is FNYEAQ. With 2 bases removed from V and 6 bases from J, the gap between germline ends came to 22 bases. The CDR3 extends over 18 amino acids. The genes are TRBV7-6 and TRBJ2-2, with TRBD2 as a possible D gene (6 bases). The sample comprised peripheral blood. The sequence derives from a woman aged 35 to 49 with COVID-19, enrolled during active disease. The CDR3, as DNA: TGTGCCAGCAGCTTATCTCGGGCGACTAGTGGATGGGCCGGGGAGCTGTTTTTT. It yields the protein CASSLSRATSGWAGELFF. Full variable domain (outside the CDR3, taken from reference TRBV7-6 and TRBJ2-2): GAGVSQSPRYKVTKRGQDVALRCDPISGHVSLYWYRQALGQGPEFLTYFNYEAQQDKSGLPNDRFSAERPEGSISTLTIQRTEQRDSAMYRCASSLSRATSGWAGELFFGEGSRLTVL.